The 14 T cell receptor beta chains in this list originate from one sample, sequenced in a study of OX40 agonist ivuxolimab in advanced cancers. Generated by immunoSEQ multiplex PCR, the TCRdb table keeps only in-frame clones and is missing some. The repertoire has roughly 60,000 clones, roughly 84% of them found once; the top ten carry roughly 4.4%. This material consisted of CD4+ or CD8+ T cells sorted from blood, taken in a trial of the OX40 agonist ivuxolimab. The receptors derive from an adult with an advanced solid tumor such as melanoma, head and neck, liver or kidney cancer.

This clone was found once. V gene TRBV5-1 combines with J gene TRBJ2-5, with 12 bases matching TRBD1. This CDR3 is built from 15 residues. With 4 bases clipped from V and 5 bases from J, the junction kept 6 bases outside the gene matches. Germline V gene data show CDR1 as SGHRS and CDR2 as YFSETQ. The CDR3 bases are TGCGCCAGCAGCGGGGGACAGGGGGCGCGGGAGACCCAGTACTTC. It specifies CASSGGQGARETQYF.

The chain has TRBV7-8 and TRBJ2-7; D call uncertain. The V end was cut by 2 bases, the J end by 4 bases, with 9 bases between. Germline V gives CDR1 SGHVS, CDR2 FQNEAQ. The CDR3 covers 13 residues. The CDR3 DNA sequence: TGTGCCAGCAGCTTACCCTCCAAGTACGAGCAGTACTTC. Amino acids: CASSLPSKYEQYF.

The rearrangement uses TRBV7-9 and TRBJ2-3; maybe TRBD1 (6 bases). Germline CDR1 and CDR2: SEHNR and FQNEAQ (reference sequence). The V and J ends lost 4 bases and 4 bases respectively, with 18 bases between them. This CDR3 has 16 residues. The CDR3 DNA is TGTGCCAGCAGCTCCCTGACAGGCCCGCTCTCAGATACGCAGTATTTT. It encodes CASSSLTGPLSDTQYF.

This chain connects TRBV13 to TRBJ1-1, with D perhaps matching TRBD1 (5 bases). V lost 5 bases and J lost 1, with 17 bases in between. The CDR3 length is 16 residues. Germline V gives CDR1 PRHDT, CDR2 FYEKMQ (reference sequence). CDR3 residues: CASSQDRTQRNTEAFF. CDR3 DNA: TGTGCCAGCAGCCAAGACAGAACCCAACGGAACACTGAAGCTTTCTTT. The complete variable domain, with remaining parts taken from reference TRBV13 and TRBJ1-1, reads AAGVIQSPRHLIKEKRETATLKCYPIPRHDTVYWYQQGPGQDPQFLISFYEKMQSDKGSIPDRFSAQQFSDYHSELNMSSLELGDSALYFCASSQDRTQRNTEAFFGQGTRLTVV.

This clone came up once. The rearrangement joins TRBV7-3 to TRBJ1-6; TRBD1 matches 9 bases. The V gene end was trimmed by 4 bases and the J gene end by 0 bases; junction bases not matched to a gene: 4. The germline V gene has CDR1 SGHTA and CDR2 FQGTGA. The CDR3 has 17 amino acids. The CDR3 DNA follows: TGTGCCAGCAGCTCCGGGACAGGGAGCTCCTATAATTCACCCCTCCACTTT. Its protein is CASSSGTGSSYNSPLHF.

The CDR3 DNA reads as TGTGCCAGCAGTTTCACAGGTTTCTATAGCAATCAGCCCCAGCATTTT. The encoded protein is CASSFTGFYSNQPQHF. The rearrangement links TRBV28 to TRBJ1-5, with D possibly being TRBD1 (5 bases). The CDR3 has 16 residues. Germline V gene data show CDR1 as MDHEN and CDR2 as SYDVKM. V was pared by 3 bases and J by 0 bases, with 12 bases between.

The chain joins TRBV15 to TRBJ1-6; 9 nucleotides agree with TRBD1. Germline trimming cut 8 bases from V and 7 bases from J; bases unmatched to any gene: 3. This CDR3 has 13 residues. CDR1 and CDR2 (germline): LNHNV, YYDKDF (reference sequence). The CDR3 protein is CATRQGVNSPLHF. The CDR3 DNA sequence: TGTGCCACCCGACAGGGGGTCAATTCACCCCTCCACTTT.

The chain couples TRBV7-9 to TRBJ2-7, with a tentative D call TRBD1 (6 bases). V was trimmed by 5 bases and J by 1 base, leaving 12 bases between them. Germline lookup yields CDR1 SEHNR and CDR2 FQNEAQ (reference sequence). The CDR3 loop spans 14 amino acids. CDR3 nucleotides: TGTGCCAGCAGCCGGGACACCGGTTCCTACGAGCAGTACTTC. As protein: CASSRDTGSYEQYF.

The rearrangement joins TRBV7-9 to TRBJ2-3; D not certain. The V and J ends lost 8 bases and 1 base respectively, with 19 bases between them. The CDR3 extends over 16 amino acids. Germline V CDR1 and CDR2: SEHNR, FQNEAQ (reference sequence). The CDR3 sequence is CASSPTLQVGTDTQYF. DNA for the CDR3: TGTGCCAGCTCCCCGACCCTGCAGGTTGGCACAGATACGCAGTATTTT.

This clone was seen only once. The V gene is TRBV6-5, the J gene TRBJ2-5; D not certain. Germline loops: CDR1 MNHEY, CDR2 SVGAGI. Trimming left V 0 bases short and J 5 bases short, with 7 bases between. The CDR3 is 13 amino acids. The DNA of the CDR3 is TGTGCCAGCAGTTACTCGATGATCGAGACCCAGTACTTC. Its protein product is CASSYSMIETQYF.

The chain couples TRBV7-6 to TRBJ1-5, with D perhaps matching TRBD1 (5 bases). V was shortened by 5 bases and J by 0 bases, with 8 bases between the two germline ends. CDR1 and CDR2 (germline): SGHVS, FNYEAQ. The CDR3 has 14 amino acids. DNA of the CDR3: TGTGCCAGCAGCAAGACAGATAGCAATCAGCCCCAGCATTTT. This encodes CASSKTDSNQPQHF.

The chain carries TRBV5-5 and TRBJ1-1; 10 bases align to TRBD1. The CDR3 has 13 amino acids. The V segment lost 1 base and the J segment 7 bases; nucleotides outside the gene matches: 1. Germline CDR1 is SGHKS and CDR2 is YYEKEE (reference sequence). CDR3: CASSLRDRGEAFF. The CDR3 DNA reads TGTGCCAGCAGCTTGCGGGACAGGGGTGAAGCTTTCTTT.

This clone is categorized as medium-sized. This chain connects TRBV7-9 to TRBJ2-1; maybe TRBD2 (6 bases). V gave up 5 bases and J gave up 0 bases, with 8 bases separating them. This CDR3 region has 14 residues. Germline V gene sequence: CDR1 SEHNR, CDR2 FQNEAQ (reference sequence). In DNA form, the CDR3 reads TGTGCCAGCAGCATCGGGAGCTCCTACAATGAGCAGTTCTTC. As protein: CASSIGSSYNEQFF.

The V call is TRBV29-1, the J call TRBJ2-7, with 11 nucleotides matching TRBD1. The length of the CDR3 is 15 residues. V lost 4 bases, J lost 6 bases, and 11 bases stayed unmatched. Germline V gene sequence: CDR1 SQVTM, CDR2 ANQGSEA. CDR3 bases: TGCAGCGTTGCGTCTCGGACAGGGGGCGTCGGCGAGCAGTACTTC. The encoded protein is CSVASRTGGVGEQYF.